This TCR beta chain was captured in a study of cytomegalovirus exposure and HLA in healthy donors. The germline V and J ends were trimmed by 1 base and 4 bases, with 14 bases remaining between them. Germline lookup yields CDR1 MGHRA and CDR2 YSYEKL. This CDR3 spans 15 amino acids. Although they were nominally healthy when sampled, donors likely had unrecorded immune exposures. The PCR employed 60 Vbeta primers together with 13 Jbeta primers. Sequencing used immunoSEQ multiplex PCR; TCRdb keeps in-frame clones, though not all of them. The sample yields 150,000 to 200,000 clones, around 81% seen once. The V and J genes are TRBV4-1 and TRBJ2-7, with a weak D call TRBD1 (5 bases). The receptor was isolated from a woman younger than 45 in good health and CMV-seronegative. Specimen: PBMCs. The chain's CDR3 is CASSQAQENPYEQYF. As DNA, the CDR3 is TGCGCCAGCAGCCAAGCACAGGAAAACCCATACGAGCAGTACTTC.